There are a few counts of the clone carrying this T cell receptor beta chain. Its antigen is as yet unknown. This specimen belongs to a study of T cells after yellow fever vaccination. The study, taken as a whole, reports: Most primary-vaccination clones recurred post-booster (roughly 96% CD4, about 87% CD8). Peaking on day 5 versus 15, the secondary response was faster but weaker. Highly abundant clonotypes carried over from the bulk population could end up in FACS-sorted repertoires as contaminants.

TCRdb used MiXCR to reprocess the 5' RACE reads, holding one entry per CDR3 protein. Counted here are about 550,000 distinct CDR3 sequences, 19% occurring once; the ten biggest clones make up about 13%. The CDR3 covers 16 residues. Germline V gene data show CDR1 as PRHDT and CDR2 as FYEKMQ (reference sequence). Trimming cost V 5 bases and J 2 bases, with 16 bases left between them. This receptor was taken from a man aged 25 to 40 who received the YFV17D yellow fever vaccine. Material: PBMCs, obtained 15 days after the yellow fever booster vaccination. This chain connects TRBV13 to TRBJ2-4; tentatively, D is TRBD1 (5 bases). CDR3 sequence: CASSPQVRTPKNIQYF. In DNA form, the CDR3 reads TGTGCCAGCAGCCCCCAGGTCCGGACACCCAAAAACATTCAGTACTTC.